Each of the 12 T cell receptor beta chains below was sequenced from the same sample in a study of vaccination and CD4 T cells after COVID-19 (dated by TCRdb to the early 2020s). To prepare the library, PCR was applied. The run used an Illumina iSeq 100. DNA from cultured CD4+ T cells underwent TCR sequencing with the Oncomine TCR Beta short-read assay at the Johns Hopkins FTIC core. TCRdb trimmed the raw reads at Q25, called clones with MiXCR and kept productive beta chains. Duplicate CDR3 protein sequences are folded into a single record with the most common DNA and genes. This sample holds about 20,000 distinct CDR3 sequences; less than 55% were observed only once. The ten largest clonotypes hold just under 3% of the sample. For these TCRs, the target antigens are not known. The treatment or condition label corresponds to: roughly 10-day PBMC culture with coronavirus spike peptide pools or control peptides (ViraFEST assay).

Specimen: CD4+ T cells from blood, cultured in vitro, collected after SARS-CoV-2 vaccination. These receptors were taken from a human donor who had recovered from COVID-19.

This chain uses TRBV4-1 with TRBJ1-2; D not resolved. The CDR3 totals 14 residues. The V end lost 0 bases, the J end lost 3 bases, and 8 bases lay between the germline ends. Germline CDR1 and CDR2: MGHRA and YSYEKL. CDR3 residues: CASSQEKAYYGYTF. CDR3 DNA sequence: TGCGCCAGCAGCCAAGAGAAGGCCTACTATGGCTACACCTTC.

The rearrangement joins TRBV20-1 to TRBJ1-6; TRBD1 might be the D (5 bases). The CDR3 has 16 amino acids. Germline lookup yields CDR1 DFQATT and CDR2 SNEGSKA (reference sequence). Trimming pared 6 bases from V and 3 bases from J, leaving 18 bases between. The CDR3 sequence is CSARRVIRGYNSPLHF. The DNA of the CDR3 is TGCAGTGCCAGAAGGGTTATAAGGGGCTATAATTCACCCCTCCACTTT.

This clonotype was found a few times. The chain is built from TRBV27 and TRBJ1-2, with 8 bases lining up with TRBD1. The CDR3 totals 16 residues. V dropped 5 bases and J dropped 7; count of bases not matched to a gene: 15. Germline CDR1 is MNHEY and CDR2 is SMNVEV (reference sequence). CDR3 protein: CASSRWVDGTGSGYTF. The DNA for the CDR3 is TGTGCCAGCAGTCGATGGGTTGACGGGACAGGCTCTGGCTACACCTTC.

On this clonotype itself: A junction end diverges from the germline sequence, so it may reflect a read error. V usage is TRBV7-8 and J usage is TRBJ2-7, with unresolved D. The germline V gene has CDR1 SGHVS and CDR2 FQNEAQ. The CDR3 spans 12 residues. The CDR3, as DNA: TGTGCCAGCAGCGGAAACTCCAACGAGCAGTACTTC. It is translated as CASSGNSNEQYF.

The chain carries TRBV7-9 and TRBJ2-3, with 15 bases identical to TRBD2. CDR3 length equals 19 residues. From germline, CDR1 is SEHNR and CDR2 FQNEAQ (reference sequence). V shed 5 bases and J 1 base; nucleotides not matched to a gene: 10. The CDR3: CASSLRTSGGARRTDTQYF. CDR3 DNA: TGTGCCAGCAGCCTGAGGACTAGCGGGGGGGCGAGGCGCACAGATACGCAGTATTTT.

The chain joins TRBV11-2 to TRBJ2-7; the D call may be TRBD1 or TRBD2 (6 bases each). Germline loops: CDR1 SGHAT, CDR2 FQNNGV. The CDR3 is 14 residues long. Trimming took off 7 bases at V and 3 bases at J, with 16 bases between the two ends. Here the CDR3 reads CASNLEGGDYEQYF. The CDR3 bases are TGTGCCAGCAACCTGGAGGGGGGAGACTACGAGCAGTACTTC.

Only a few counts were recorded for this clonotype. The DNA is left out, because the CDR3 cannot be placed on it with certainty; the CDR3 is given as TCRdb lists it. The V gene is TRBV6-2 or TRBV6-3, the J gene TRBJ2-7; the table gives TRBD1 as D, unverified against the DNA. The CDR3 numbers 12 amino acids, ends counted. Germline assignment: CDR1 MNHEY and CDR2 SVGEGT. The CDR3 region is CASSFGPGEQYF.

This chain uses TRBV10-1 with TRBJ2-5; 9 nucleotides agree with TRBD1. Germline V gene data show CDR1 as WNHNN and CDR2 as SYGVQD (reference sequence). After removal of 8 bases from V and 4 bases from J, the junction contained 8 bases not matched to a gene. The CDR3 contains 14 residues. The CDR3 coding sequence is TGCGCCAGCGGGGACAGGGTCCCCGGAGAGACCCAGTACTTC. It codes for CASGDRVPGETQYF.

V and J are TRBV6-4 and TRBJ1-2; possible D gene TRBD1, 5 bases. Per germline, CDR1 MRHNA and CDR2 SNTAGT. The V end was cut by 5 bases, the J end by 5 bases, with 12 bases between. This CDR3 is 13 amino acids long. The CDR3: CASSPVQGYGYTF. CDR3 DNA sequence: TGTGCCAGCAGTCCGGTCCAGGGTTATGGCTACACCTTC.

This clonotype was counted only a few times. The chain recombines TRBV2 with TRBJ2-5; 11 bases are shared with TRBD1. CDR1 is SNHLY, CDR2 FYNNEI, per germline. The trim removed 2 bases at V and 5 bases at J, leaving 10 bases unmatched. This CDR3 has 17 amino acids. CDR3 DNA: TGTGCCAGCAGTGAAAGTTGGACAGGGGGCGCGGAGGAGACCCAGTACTTC. Translated: CASSESWTGGAEETQYF.

The rearrangement joins TRBV2 to TRBJ1-1; the match to TRBD1 covers 7 bases. The V and J ends lost 7 bases and 1 base, in that order; junction bases with no gene match: 3. In germline, CDR1 is SNHLY, CDR2 FYNNEI. The CDR3 spans 13 residues. CDR3 coding DNA: TGTGCCAGCACCGGGACAGAGAACACTGAAGCTTTCTTT. It is translated as CASTGTENTEAFF.

This clonotype was counted between two and nine times. The rearrangement joins TRBV6-2 or TRBV6-3 to TRBJ2-1; 8 nucleotides align to TRBD2. CDR1 MNHEY and CDR2 SVGEGT come from the germline V gene. This CDR3 is 13 amino acids long. J was trimmed by 8 bases and V by 8 bases; bases with no gene match: 8. CDR3 protein: CASRLAGGHEQFF. The CDR3 nucleotides are TGTGCCAGCCGTCTGGCGGGGGGACATGAGCAGTTCTTC.